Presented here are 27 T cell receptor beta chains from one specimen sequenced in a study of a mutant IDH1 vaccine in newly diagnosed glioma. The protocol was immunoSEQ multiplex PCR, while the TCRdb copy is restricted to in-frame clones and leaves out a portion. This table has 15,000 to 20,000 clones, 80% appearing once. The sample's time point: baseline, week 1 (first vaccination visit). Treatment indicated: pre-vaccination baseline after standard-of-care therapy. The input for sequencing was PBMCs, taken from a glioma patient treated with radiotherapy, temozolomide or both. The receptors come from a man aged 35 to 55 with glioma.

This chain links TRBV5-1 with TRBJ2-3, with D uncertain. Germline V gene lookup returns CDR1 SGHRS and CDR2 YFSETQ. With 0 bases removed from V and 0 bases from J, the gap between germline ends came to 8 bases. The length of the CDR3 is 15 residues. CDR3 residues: CASSLEAPSTDTQYF. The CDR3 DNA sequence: TGCGCCAGCAGCTTGGAAGCTCCAAGCACAGATACGCAGTATTTT.

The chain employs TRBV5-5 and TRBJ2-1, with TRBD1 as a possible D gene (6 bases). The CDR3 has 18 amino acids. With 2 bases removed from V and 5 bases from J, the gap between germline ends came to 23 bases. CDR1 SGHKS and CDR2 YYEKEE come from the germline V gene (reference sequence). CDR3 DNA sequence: TGTGCCAGCAGCTTTGGCCACAGGGATCCGAAGAGGGACAATGAGCAGTTCTTC. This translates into CASSFGHRDPKRDNEQFF.

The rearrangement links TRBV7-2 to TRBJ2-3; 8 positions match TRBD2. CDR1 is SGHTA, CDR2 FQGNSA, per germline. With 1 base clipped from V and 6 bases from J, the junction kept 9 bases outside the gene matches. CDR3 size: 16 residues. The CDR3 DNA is TGTGCCAGCAGCTTAGACGGCGGGAGGCAGGGGGATACGCAGTATTTT. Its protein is CASSLDGGRQGDTQYF.

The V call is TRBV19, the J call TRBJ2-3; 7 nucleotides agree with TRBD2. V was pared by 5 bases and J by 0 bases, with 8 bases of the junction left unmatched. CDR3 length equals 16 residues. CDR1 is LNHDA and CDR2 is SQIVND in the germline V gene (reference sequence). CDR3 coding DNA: TGTGCCAGTAGTGTATCTACTAGCGAGAGCACAGATACGCAGTATTTT. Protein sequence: CASSVSTSESTDTQYF.

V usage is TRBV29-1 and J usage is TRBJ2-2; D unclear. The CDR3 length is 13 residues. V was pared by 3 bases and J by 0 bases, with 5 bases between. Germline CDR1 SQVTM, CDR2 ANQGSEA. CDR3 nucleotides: TGCAGCGTTGACCGATCGAACACCGGGGAGCTGTTTTTT. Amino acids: CSVDRSNTGELFF.

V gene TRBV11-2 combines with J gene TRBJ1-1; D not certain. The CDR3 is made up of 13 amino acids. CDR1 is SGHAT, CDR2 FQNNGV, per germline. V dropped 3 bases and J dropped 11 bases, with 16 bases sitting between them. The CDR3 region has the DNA TGTGCCAGCAGCTTCCTTGAATCGGGCTGGGCTTTCTTT. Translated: CASSFLESGWAFF.

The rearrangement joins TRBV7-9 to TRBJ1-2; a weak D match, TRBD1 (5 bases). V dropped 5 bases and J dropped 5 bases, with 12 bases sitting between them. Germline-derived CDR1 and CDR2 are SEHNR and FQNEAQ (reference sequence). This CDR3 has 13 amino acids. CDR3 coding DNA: TGTGCCAGCAGCCCGGGACGGGAATATGGCTACACCTTC. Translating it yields CASSPGREYGYTF.

CDR3 nucleotides: TGTGCCAGCAGCGTGAGAAATGGGTTTGAAGCTTTCTTT. It codes for CASSVRNGFEAFF. The chain couples TRBV5-8 to TRBJ1-1; D is unclear. V lost 4 bases to trimming and J lost 7 bases, with 14 bases between them. There are 13 residues in the CDR3. Germline V gives CDR1 SGHTS, CDR2 YDEGEE.

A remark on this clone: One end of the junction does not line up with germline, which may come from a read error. The CDR3 DNA reads TGTGCCAGCAGTTACTCGAACCTGAAATGGGACTTC. Translated: CASSYSNLKWDF. The J gene is TRBJ2-7, the V gene TRBV6-5, with unresolved D. This CDR3 comprises 12 residues. The germline CDR1 and CDR2 sequences are MNHEY and SVGAGI.

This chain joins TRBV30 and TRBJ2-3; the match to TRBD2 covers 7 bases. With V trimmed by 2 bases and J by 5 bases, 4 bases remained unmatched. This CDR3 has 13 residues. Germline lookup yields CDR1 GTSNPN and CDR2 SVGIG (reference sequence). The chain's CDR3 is CAWSQRERDTQYF. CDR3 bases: TGTGCCTGGAGTCAGCGGGAAAGAGATACGCAGTATTTT.

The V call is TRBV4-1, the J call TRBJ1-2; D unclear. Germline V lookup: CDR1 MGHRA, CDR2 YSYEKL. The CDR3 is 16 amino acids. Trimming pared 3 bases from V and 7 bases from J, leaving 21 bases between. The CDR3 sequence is CASSHEPNDLLGGYTF. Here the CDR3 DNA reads TGCGCCAGCAGCCACGAGCCCAACGATCTTCTTGGTGGCTACACCTTC.

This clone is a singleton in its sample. The CDR3 DNA is TGTGCCAGCAGTTCTATAGCGGGAGCCTACGAGCAGTACTTC. Residues: CASSSIAGAYEQYF. V and J are TRBV27 and TRBJ2-7; 9 bases fit TRBD2. This CDR3 contains 14 residues. Losses at the gene ends were 4 bases for V and 2 bases for J; bases not matched to a gene: 3. Germline CDR1 is MNHEY and CDR2 is SMNVEV (reference sequence).

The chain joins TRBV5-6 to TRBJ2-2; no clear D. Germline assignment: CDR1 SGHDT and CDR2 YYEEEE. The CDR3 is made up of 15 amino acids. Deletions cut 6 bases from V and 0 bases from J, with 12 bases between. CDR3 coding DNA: TGTGCCAGCACGCCTGGTTGGGCGAACACCGGGGAGCTGTTTTTT. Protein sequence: CASTPGWANTGELFF. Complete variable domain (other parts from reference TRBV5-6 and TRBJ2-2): DAGVTQSPTHLIKTRGQQVTLRCSPKSGHDTVSWYQQALGQGPQFIFQYYEEEERQRGNFPDRFSGHQFPNYSSELNVNALLLGDSALYLCASTPGWANTGELFFGEGSRLTVL.

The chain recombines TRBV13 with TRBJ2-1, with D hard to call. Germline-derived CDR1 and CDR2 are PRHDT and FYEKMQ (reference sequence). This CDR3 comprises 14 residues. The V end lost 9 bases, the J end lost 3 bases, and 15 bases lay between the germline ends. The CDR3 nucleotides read TGTGCCAGTGCCCTTAACACAGTCTACAATGAGCAGTTCTTC. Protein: CASALNTVYNEQFF.

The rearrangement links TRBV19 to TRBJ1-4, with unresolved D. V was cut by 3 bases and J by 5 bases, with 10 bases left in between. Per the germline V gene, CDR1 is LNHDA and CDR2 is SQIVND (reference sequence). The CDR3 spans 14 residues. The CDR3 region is CASSIRPGNEKLFF. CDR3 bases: TGTGCCAGTAGTATTAGGCCGGGCAATGAAAAACTGTTTTTT. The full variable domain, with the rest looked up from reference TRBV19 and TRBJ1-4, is DGGITQSPKYLFRKEGQNVTLSCEQNLNHDAMYWYRQDPGQGLRLIYYSQIVNDFQKGDIAEGYSVSREKKESFPLTVTSAQKNPTAFYLCASSIRPGNEKLFFGSGTQLSVL.

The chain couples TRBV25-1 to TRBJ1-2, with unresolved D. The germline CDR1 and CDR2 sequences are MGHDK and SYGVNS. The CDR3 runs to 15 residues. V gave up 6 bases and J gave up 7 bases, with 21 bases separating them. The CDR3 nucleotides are TGTGCCAGCAGCGATATGGTGTGGGAGTCGCGTGGCTACACCTTC. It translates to CASSDMVWESRGYTF.

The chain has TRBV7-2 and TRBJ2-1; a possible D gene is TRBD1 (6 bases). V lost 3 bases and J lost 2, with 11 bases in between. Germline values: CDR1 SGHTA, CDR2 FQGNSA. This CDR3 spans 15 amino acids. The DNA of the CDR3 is TGTGCCAGCAGCTTGTCTAGGGGGACCTACAATGAGCAGTTCTTC. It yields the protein CASSLSRGTYNEQFF.

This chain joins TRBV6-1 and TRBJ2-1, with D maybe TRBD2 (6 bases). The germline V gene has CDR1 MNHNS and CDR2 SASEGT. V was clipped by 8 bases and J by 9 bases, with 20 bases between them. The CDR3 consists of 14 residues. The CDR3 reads CASVRGGPEVEQFF. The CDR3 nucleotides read TGTGCCAGCGTCAGAGGAGGGCCAGAGGTTGAGCAGTTCTTC.

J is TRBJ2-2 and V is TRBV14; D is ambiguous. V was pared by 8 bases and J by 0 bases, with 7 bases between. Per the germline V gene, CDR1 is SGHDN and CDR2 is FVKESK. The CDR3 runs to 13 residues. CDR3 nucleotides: TGTGCCAGCGCCTATTCGAACACCGGGGAGCTGTTTTTT. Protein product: CASAYSNTGELFF.

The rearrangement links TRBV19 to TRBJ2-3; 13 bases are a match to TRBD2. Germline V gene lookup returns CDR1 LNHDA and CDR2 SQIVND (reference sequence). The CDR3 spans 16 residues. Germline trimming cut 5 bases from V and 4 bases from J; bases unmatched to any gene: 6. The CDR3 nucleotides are TGTGCCAGTAGTTCGCGACTAGCGGGAGGCGCAGATACGCAGTATTTT. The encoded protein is CASSSRLAGGADTQYF.

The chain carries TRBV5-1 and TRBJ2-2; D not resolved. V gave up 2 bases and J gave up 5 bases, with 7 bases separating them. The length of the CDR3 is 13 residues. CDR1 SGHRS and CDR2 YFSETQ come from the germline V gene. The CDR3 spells CASSLTVTGELFF. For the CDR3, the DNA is TGCGCCAGCAGCTTAACGGTTACCGGGGAGCTGTTTTTT.

For the CDR3, the DNA is TGTGCCAGCAGTCCGCAGGCCAAAAACATTCAGTACTTC. Translation gives CASSPQAKNIQYF. V usage is TRBV2 and J usage is TRBJ2-4, with D hard to call. Per germline, CDR1 SNHLY and CDR2 FYNNEI. The germline V and J ends were trimmed by 5 bases and 1 base, with 6 bases remaining between them. CDR3 size: 13 residues.

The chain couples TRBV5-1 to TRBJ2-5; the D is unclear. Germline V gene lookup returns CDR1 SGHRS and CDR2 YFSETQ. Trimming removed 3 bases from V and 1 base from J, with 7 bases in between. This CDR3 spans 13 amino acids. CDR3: CASSSLLQETQYF. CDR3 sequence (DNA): TGCGCCAGCAGCTCGCTCCTCCAAGAGACCCAGTACTTC.

The CDR3 sequence is CASSLTGKGYEQYF. DNA for the CDR3: TGTGCCAGCAGTTTAACAGGGAAAGGATACGAGCAGTACTTC. This chain connects TRBV27 to TRBJ2-7; tentatively, D is TRBD1 (6 bases). The CDR3 is 14 amino acids. Germline assignment: CDR1 MNHEY and CDR2 SMNVEV (reference sequence). The V and J ends lost 2 bases and 4 bases respectively, with 12 bases between them.

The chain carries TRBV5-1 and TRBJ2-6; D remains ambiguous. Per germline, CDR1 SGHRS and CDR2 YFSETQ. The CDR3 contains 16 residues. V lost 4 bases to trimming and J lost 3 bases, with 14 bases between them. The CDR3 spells CASSPSLLSGANVLTF. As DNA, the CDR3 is TGCGCCAGCAGCCCATCCCTGTTAAGTGGGGCCAACGTCCTGACTTTC.

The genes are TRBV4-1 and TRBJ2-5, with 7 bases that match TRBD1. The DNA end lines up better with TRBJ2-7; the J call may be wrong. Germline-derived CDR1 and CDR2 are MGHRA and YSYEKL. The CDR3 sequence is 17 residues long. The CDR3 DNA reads TGCGCCAGCAGCCAAGGTTGGCCCGGGACAGTCGCCTACGAGCAGTACTTC. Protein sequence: CASSQGWPGTVAYEQYF.

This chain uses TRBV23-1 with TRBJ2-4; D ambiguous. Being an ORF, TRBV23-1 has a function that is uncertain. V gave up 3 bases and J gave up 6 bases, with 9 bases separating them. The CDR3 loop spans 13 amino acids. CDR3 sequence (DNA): TGCGCCAGCAGTCACCGATGGGGAAACATTCAGTACTTC. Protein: CASSHRWGNIQYF.